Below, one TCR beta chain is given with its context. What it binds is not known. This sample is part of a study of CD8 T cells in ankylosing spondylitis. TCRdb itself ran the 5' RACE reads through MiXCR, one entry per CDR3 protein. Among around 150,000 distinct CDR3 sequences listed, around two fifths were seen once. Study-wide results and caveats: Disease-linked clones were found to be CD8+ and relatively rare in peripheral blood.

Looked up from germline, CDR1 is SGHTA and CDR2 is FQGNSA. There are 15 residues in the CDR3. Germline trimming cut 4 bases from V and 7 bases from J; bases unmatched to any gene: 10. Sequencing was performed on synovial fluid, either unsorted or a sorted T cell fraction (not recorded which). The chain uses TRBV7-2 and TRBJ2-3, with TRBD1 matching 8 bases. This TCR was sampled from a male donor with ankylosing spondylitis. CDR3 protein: CASSSRSQGENTQYF. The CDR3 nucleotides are TGTGCCAGCAGCTCCCGCTCACAGGGGGAAAATACGCAGTATTTT.